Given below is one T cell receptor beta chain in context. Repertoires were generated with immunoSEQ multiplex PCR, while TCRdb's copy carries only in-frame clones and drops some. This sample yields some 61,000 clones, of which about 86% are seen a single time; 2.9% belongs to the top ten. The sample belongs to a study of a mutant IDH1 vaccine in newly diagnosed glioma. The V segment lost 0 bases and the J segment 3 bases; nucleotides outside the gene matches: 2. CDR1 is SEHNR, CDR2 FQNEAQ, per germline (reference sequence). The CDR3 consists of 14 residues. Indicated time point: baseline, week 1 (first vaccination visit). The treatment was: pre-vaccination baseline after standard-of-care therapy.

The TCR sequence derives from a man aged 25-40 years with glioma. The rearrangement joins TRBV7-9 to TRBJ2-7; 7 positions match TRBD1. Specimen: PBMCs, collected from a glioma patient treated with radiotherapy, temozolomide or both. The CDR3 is CASSLAQGYYEQYF. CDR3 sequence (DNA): TGTGCCAGCAGCTTAGCACAGGGGTACTACGAGCAGTACTTC.